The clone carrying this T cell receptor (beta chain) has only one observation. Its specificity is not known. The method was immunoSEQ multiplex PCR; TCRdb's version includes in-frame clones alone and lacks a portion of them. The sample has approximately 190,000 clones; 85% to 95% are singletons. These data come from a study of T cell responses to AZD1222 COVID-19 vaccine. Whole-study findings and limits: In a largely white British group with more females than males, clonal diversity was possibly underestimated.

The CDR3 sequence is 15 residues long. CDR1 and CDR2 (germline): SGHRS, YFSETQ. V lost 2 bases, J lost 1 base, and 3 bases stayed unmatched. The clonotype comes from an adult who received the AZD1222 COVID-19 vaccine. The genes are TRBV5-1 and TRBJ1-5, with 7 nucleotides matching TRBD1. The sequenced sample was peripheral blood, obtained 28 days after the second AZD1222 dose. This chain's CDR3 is CASSLDRASNQPQHF. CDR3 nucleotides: TGCGCCAGCAGCTTAGACAGGGCCAGCAATCAGCCCCAGCATTTT.